The 2 T cell receptor beta chains below all came from one sample that was sequenced in a study of cytomegalovirus exposure and HLA in healthy donors. This PCR relied on a set of 60 Vbeta primers and 13 Jbeta primers. Measured with immunoSEQ multiplex PCR; TCRdb has only the in-frame clones, and not every one. The sample yields 120,000 to 150,000 clones, over 60% seen once. Source material: PBMCs. The receptors originated from a male donor in good health and CMV-seronegative.

The chain recombines TRBV13 with TRBJ1-6; possible D gene TRBD1, 6 bases. Per germline, CDR1 PRHDT and CDR2 FYEKMQ (reference sequence). V lost 6 bases and J 6 bases, leaving 21 bases between the germline ends. There are 17 residues in the CDR3. CDR3 sequence: CASRPGARDGPNSPLHF. The CDR3 DNA reads TGTGCCAGCAGACCAGGGGCCCGGGACGGCCCTAATTCACCCCTCCACTTT.

This clone was counted between two and nine times. The chain combines TRBV5-1 with TRBJ2-1; 7 bases map to TRBD2. The CDR3 loop spans 18 amino acids. CDR1 and CDR2 (germline): SGHRS, YFSETQ. The J segment lost 0 bases and the V segment lost 0 bases, leaving 9 bases of the junction unmatched. DNA of the CDR3: TGCGCCAGCAGCTTGGGGCTAGCGGAAGACAGCTCCTACAATGAGCAGTTCTTC. Translated: CASSLGLAEDSSYNEQFF.